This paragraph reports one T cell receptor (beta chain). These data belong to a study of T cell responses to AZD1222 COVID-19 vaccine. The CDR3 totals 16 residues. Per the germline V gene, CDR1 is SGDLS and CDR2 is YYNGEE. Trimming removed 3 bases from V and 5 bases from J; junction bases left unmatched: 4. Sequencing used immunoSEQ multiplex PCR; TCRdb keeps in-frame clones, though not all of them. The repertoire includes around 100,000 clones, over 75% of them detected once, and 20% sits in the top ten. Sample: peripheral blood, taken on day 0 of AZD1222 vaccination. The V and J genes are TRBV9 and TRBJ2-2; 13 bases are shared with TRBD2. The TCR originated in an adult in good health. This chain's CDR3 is CASSGRGLAGTGELFF. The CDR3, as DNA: TGTGCCAGCAGCGGTCGGGGACTAGCGGGGACCGGGGAGCTGTTTTTT.